Listed below are T cell receptor beta chains from one sample, sequenced in a study of OX40 agonist ivuxolimab in advanced cancers. Using immunoSEQ multiplex PCR, the repertoire was profiled, and TCRdb retains in-frame clones only, with some absent. The sample lists more than 75,000 clones; about nine tenths were seen once. Sample: CD4+ or CD8+ T cells sorted from blood, taken in a trial of the OX40 agonist ivuxolimab. The receptors were sampled from an adult with an advanced solid tumor such as melanoma, head and neck, liver or kidney cancer. CDR3s include the opening cysteine and the closing phenylalanine or tryptophan. The order of the fields is D gene, clone size, V gene, J gene, CDR3 protein, CDR3 DNA. D genes are given only for firm matches. A row's size may be missing; if present it is once, few, many or a size class.

.	.	TRBV5-1	TRBJ2-1	CASSFGSQGNEQFF	TGCGCCAGCAGCTTTGGTAGTCAAGGGAATGAGCAGTTCTTC
TRBD1	.	TRBV18	TRBJ1-1	CASSPTGSTEAFF	TGTGCCAGCTCACCGACAGGGTCCACTGAAGCTTTCTTT
.	.	TRBV19	TRBJ2-7	CASSARVGVGYEQYF	TGTGCCAGTAGTGCCCGAGTAGGGGTCGGATACGAGCAGTACTTC
.	.	TRBV6-5	TRBJ2-5	CASSYSWGTETQYF	TGTGCCAGCAGTTACAGCTGGGGGACGGAGACCCAGTACTTC
.	.	TRBV28	TRBJ1-2	CASSLTGRDGYTF	TGTGCCAGCAGTTTGACAGGACGGGATGGCTACACCTTC
TRBD1	.	TRBV29-1	TRBJ1-2	CSVVGVSGGGYTF	TGCAGCGTTGTAGGGGTCTCAGGGGGTGGCTACACCTTC
.	.	TRBV5-8	TRBJ2-1	CASSLGDVPSYNEQFF	TGTGCCAGCAGCTTAGGAGACGTACCATCCTACAATGAGCAGTTCTTC
.	.	TRBV30	TRBJ2-1	CAWSRGDGYNEQFF	TGTGCCTGGAGCCGCGGGGACGGATACAATGAGCAGTTCTTC
TRBD2	.	TRBV28	TRBJ2-4	CASKGPQGGDIQYF	TGTGCCAGCAAAGGCCCGCAGGGAGGGGACATTCAGTACTTC
.	once	TRBV6-1	TRBJ1-2	CASSPFTRGGYGYTF	TGTGCCAGCAGTCCTTTTACAAGGGGCGGCTATGGCTACACCTTC
TRBD2	.	TRBV27	TRBJ2-5	CASSLSAGVLGETQYF	TGTGCCAGCAGTTTGTCGGCGGGGGTTTTAGGGGAGACCCAGTACTTC
.	once	TRBV18	TRBJ2-3	CASSRGADTQYF	TGTGCCAGCTCTCGGGGAGCAGATACGCAGTATTTT
.	.	TRBV2	TRBJ1-3	CASLADTSGNTIYF	TGTGCCAGCTTGGCTGATACCTCTGGAAACACCATATATTTT
.	.	TRBV5-1	TRBJ2-2	CASSLHSQNGELFF	TGCGCCAGCAGCTTGCACAGTCAAAACGGGGAGCTGTTTTTT
TRBD1	.	TRBV4-1	TRBJ1-2	CASSQVIRRTGNNYGYTF	TGCGCCAGCAGCCAAGTTATCCGCCGGACAGGGAATAACTATGGCTACACCTTC
.	.	TRBV7-9	TRBJ2-5	CASERYQETQYF	TGTGCCAGCGAACGGTACCAAGAGACCCAGTACTTC
.	.	TRBV19	TRBJ1-2	CASSMGSFNYGYTF	TGTGCCAGTAGTATGGGCAGCTTTAACTATGGCTACACCTTC